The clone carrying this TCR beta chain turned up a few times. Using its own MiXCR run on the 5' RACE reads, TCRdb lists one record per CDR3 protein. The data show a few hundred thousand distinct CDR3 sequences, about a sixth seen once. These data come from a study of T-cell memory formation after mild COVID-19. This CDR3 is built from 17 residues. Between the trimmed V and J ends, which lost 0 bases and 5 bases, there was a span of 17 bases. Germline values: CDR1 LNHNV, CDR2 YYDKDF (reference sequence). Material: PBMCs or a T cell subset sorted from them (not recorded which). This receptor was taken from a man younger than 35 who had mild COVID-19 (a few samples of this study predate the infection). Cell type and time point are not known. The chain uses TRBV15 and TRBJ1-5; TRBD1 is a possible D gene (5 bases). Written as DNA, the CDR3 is TGTGCCACCAGCAGAGACAAGGGGAACCGAGGGTATCAGCCCCAGCATTTT. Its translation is CATSRDKGNRGYQPQHF.